Each of the 23 T cell receptor beta chains below was sequenced from the same sample in a study of blood T cell repertoires in COVID-19. Method: immunoSEQ multiplex PCR; TCRdb's copy keeps in-frame clones and lacks some. In the table there are hundreds of thousands of clones, 80% to 90% of which are singletons. Source material: peripheral blood. These receptors were collected from a man younger than 30 with COVID-19, enrolled during active disease.

The chain's CDR3 is CASALSGGPETQYF. Here the CDR3 DNA reads TGTGCCAGCGCCCTATCGGGGGGCCCAGAGACCCAGTACTTC. The V call is TRBV11-2, the J call TRBJ2-5, with D possibly TRBD2 on 7 matching bases. The CDR3 runs to 14 residues. Germline V CDR1 and CDR2: SGHAT, FQNNGV. The V gene lost 8 bases and the J gene lost 4 bases, with 17 bases spanning the gap.

Of note for this clone: The sample holds other DNA sequences that translate to the same CDR3. V is TRBV30 and J is TRBJ1-1; D remains ambiguous. The CDR3 runs 13 residues. The V gene's germline CDR1 is GTSNPN and CDR2 SVGIG (reference sequence). With 0 bases removed from V and 0 bases from J, the gap between germline ends came to 5 bases. The CDR3 reads CAWSVLLNTEAFF. The CDR3 nucleotides are TGTGCCTGGAGTGTATTATTGAACACTGAAGCTTTCTTT.

The chain couples TRBV30 to TRBJ1-5; no clear D. Per germline, CDR1 GTSNPN and CDR2 SVGIG (reference sequence). The V gene lost 0 bases and the J gene lost 3 bases, with 15 bases spanning the gap. The CDR3 has 16 amino acids. This CDR3 is CAWSVKFSDFNQPQHF. As DNA, the CDR3 is TGTGCCTGGAGTGTTAAGTTCAGCGACTTCAATCAGCCCCAGCATTTT.

This clone was recorded a few times. The chain is built from TRBV25-1 and TRBJ1-1; perhaps TRBD1 as D (6 bases). V lost 6 bases to trimming and J lost 5 bases, with 16 bases between them. The CDR3 has 14 residues. CDR1 is MGHDK and CDR2 is SYGVNS in the germline V gene. CDR3 loop: CASSSRGSRTEAFF. CDR3 nucleotide sequence: TGTGCCAGCAGCAGCAGGGGAAGTAGGACTGAAGCTTTCTTT. The variable domain in full, completed from reference TRBV25-1 and TRBJ1-1, reads EADIYQTPRYLVIGTGKKITLECSQTMGHDKMYWYQQDPGMELHLIHYSYGVNSTEKGDLSSESTVSRIRTEHFPLTLESARPSHTSQYLCASSSRGSRTEAFFGQGTRLTVV.

This clone was observed a few times. Here the CDR3 reads CASSATSVGQGYEQYF. CDR3 nucleotides: TGTGCCAGCAGTGCGACTTCGGTTGGGCAGGGGTATGAGCAGTACTTC. The chain carries TRBV25-1 and TRBJ2-7, with TRBD1 as a possible D gene (6 bases). The CDR3 length is 16 residues. V lost 4 bases, J lost 7 bases, and 23 bases lay in between. Germline CDR1 MGHDK, CDR2 SYGVNS.

In DNA form, the CDR3 reads TGTGCCAGCAGCTCCCCCGGACTAGCGGGTATGAGCTCCTACGAGCAGTACTTC. Protein: CASSSPGLAGMSSYEQYF. V usage is TRBV7-8 and J usage is TRBJ2-7; TRBD2 matches at 11 bases. This CDR3 has 18 amino acids. Germline CDR1 SGHVS, CDR2 FQNEAQ. V was clipped by 4 bases and J by 0 bases; unmatched bases: 11.

The rearrangement uses TRBV14 and TRBJ2-7; D is possibly TRBD1 (5 bases). V lost 1 base to trimming and J lost 4 bases, with 8 bases between them. The V gene's germline CDR1 is SGHDN and CDR2 FVKESK. This CDR3 has 13 amino acids. CDR3 nucleotides: TGTGCCAGCAGCCAAGTGGCAGGGTACGAGCAGTACTTC. It codes for CASSQVAGYEQYF.

This chain connects TRBV19 to TRBJ1-5; D may be TRBD1 (5 bases). Germline V gives CDR1 LNHDA, CDR2 SQIVND (reference sequence). This CDR3 comprises 16 residues. Trimming took off 1 base at V and 1 base at J, with 11 bases between the two ends. CDR3 in DNA: TGTGCCAGTAGTATAGCCGGGGGGAGGAGCAATCAGCCCCAGCATTTT. Amino acids: CASSIAGGRSNQPQHF.

V and J are TRBV4-1 and TRBJ2-5; 12 bases map to TRBD1. Trimming removed 5 bases from V and 5 bases from J; junction bases left unmatched: 6. Germline CDR1 reads MGHRA; CDR2 reads YSYEKL. CDR3 size: 15 residues. This chain's CDR3 is CASSFRDRGLETQYF. CDR3 DNA sequence: TGCGCCAGCAGCTTCCGGGACAGGGGGCTGGAGACCCAGTACTTC.

This clone has only a few counts. The chain links TRBV7-9 to TRBJ1-6, with 8 nucleotides matching TRBD1. CDR1 and CDR2 (germline): SEHNR, FQNEAQ (reference sequence). This CDR3 region has 14 residues. The V segment lost 3 bases and the J segment 7 bases; nucleotides outside the gene matches: 2. CDR3 DNA sequence: TGTGCCAGCAGCTTGACAGGGGTAAATTCACCCCTCCACTTT. This translates into CASSLTGVNSPLHF.

V is TRBV2 and J is TRBJ1-2, with D possibly TRBD1 on 6 matching bases. This CDR3 contains 15 residues. Trimming cost V 6 bases and J 0 bases, with 14 bases left between them. Germline lookup yields CDR1 SNHLY and CDR2 FYNNEI. The CDR3 reads CASRAEGVTNYGYTF. DNA for the CDR3: TGTGCCAGCAGGGCAGAGGGGGTGACTAACTATGGCTACACCTTC.

This sequence joins TRBV7-2 and TRBJ1-6, with a possible D match to TRBD1 (6 bases). CDR1 is SGHTA, CDR2 FQGNSA, per germline. V was cut by 1 base and J by 10 bases, with 14 bases left in between. The CDR3 covers 15 residues. CDR3 bases: TGTGCCAGCAGCTTAGGATTCAGGGGCGGATCACCCCTCCACTTT. Its translation: CASSLGFRGGSPLHF.

The chain has TRBV3-1 (or the pseudogene TRBV3-2) and TRBJ2-7; D gene uncertain. CDR3 length: 15 amino acids. V dropped 0 bases and J dropped 2 bases, with 11 bases sitting between them. Germline values: CDR1 LGHDT, CDR2 YNNKEL (reference sequence). The CDR3 sequence: CASSQDPWSAYEQYF. As DNA, the CDR3 is TGTGCCAGCAGCCAAGACCCCTGGAGCGCCTACGAGCAGTACTTC.

This clone was observed once. The rearrangement joins TRBV11-2 to TRBJ2-5; TRBD2 matches at 7 bases. V dropped 3 bases and J dropped 5; count of bases not matched to a gene: 6. The CDR3 is 14 amino acids. The germline gives CDR1 SGHAT, CDR2 FQNNGV. The CDR3 nucleotides read TGTGCCAGCAGCTTGGGCTGGGGAGGGGAGACCCAGTACTTC. Its protein is CASSLGWGGETQYF.

The chain carries TRBV27 and TRBJ2-4, with D hard to call. Per the germline V gene, CDR1 is MNHEY and CDR2 is SMNVEV (reference sequence). The ends were cut back, 5 bases at V and 0 bases at J, with 11 bases in the middle. This CDR3 comprises 15 residues. The CDR3 DNA is TGTGCCAGCAGTACCCAGGCCTTAGCCAAAAACATTCAGTACTTC. Its translation is CASSTQALAKNIQYF.

The J gene is TRBJ2-5, the V gene TRBV6-5; TRBD2 matches 12 bases. V trimming: 4 bases; J trimming: 5 bases; junction bases outside the gene matches: 2. Per the germline V gene, CDR1 is MNHEY and CDR2 is SVGAGI. The CDR3 is 14 amino acids. CDR3 sequence: CASSWTSGIETQYF. The CDR3 bases are TGTGCCAGCAGTTGGACTAGCGGGATTGAGACCCAGTACTTC.

The chain carries TRBV2 and TRBJ2-1; 11 nucleotides agree with TRBD2. V lost 6 bases, J lost 4 bases, and 5 bases stayed unmatched. CDR3 length equals 15 residues. CDR1 and CDR2 from the germline V gene are SNHLY and FYNNEI. The CDR3 sequence: CASRGRTSGYNEQFF. CDR3 coding DNA: TGTGCCAGCAGGGGTAGGACTAGCGGGTACAATGAGCAGTTCTTC.

Comment on this clone: This same CDR3 is encoded by further DNA sequences in the sample. V gene TRBV30 combines with J gene TRBJ2-1; 8 positions agree with TRBD2. Germline V gene sequence: CDR1 GTSNPN, CDR2 SVGIG (reference sequence). This CDR3 has 14 amino acids. J gave up 6 bases and V 0 bases, and 4 bases lay outside the gene matches. CDR3 DNA: TGTGCCTGGAGTGTACTTGCGGGAGGCAATGAGCAGTTCTTC. Translating gives CAWSVLAGGNEQFF.

The CDR3 region has the DNA TGTGCCAGCAGCTTTAGCGGGACTTATGGCGAGCAGTACTTC. As protein: CASSFSGTYGEQYF. The chain employs TRBV7-2 and TRBJ2-7; 8 nucleotides align to TRBD2. CDR1 is SGHTA, CDR2 FQGNSA, per germline. Trimming at V came to 3 bases and at J to 6 bases, leaving 7 bases not matched to a gene. The CDR3 is 14 amino acids.

This chain links TRBV5-1 with TRBJ2-3, with D possibly matching TRBD2 (5 bases). The germline CDR1 and CDR2 sequences are SGHRS and YFSETQ. V was shortened by 5 bases and J by 0 bases, with 10 bases between the two germline ends. The CDR3 has 14 amino acids. In DNA, the CDR3 is TGCGCCAGCAGAGACTATGGTAGCACAGATACGCAGTATTTT. Encoded protein: CASRDYGSTDTQYF.

This clone was seen more than once but under ten times. The chain couples TRBV29-1 to TRBJ2-7, with 8 bases matching TRBD1. In germline, CDR1 is SQVTM, CDR2 ANQGSEA. The CDR3 has 14 residues. This CDR3 reads CSASIQRTGTEQYF. CDR3 nucleotide sequence: TGCAGTGCCTCGATTCAAAGGACAGGGACCGAGCAGTACTTC.

The CDR3 DNA reads TGTGCCAGCAGCTTAGTAAGCATAGGGGATCAGCCCCAGCATTTT. Translated, it gives CASSLVSIGDQPQHF. The J gene is TRBJ1-5, the V gene TRBV7-2; D perhaps matches TRBD1 (5 bases). The V end lost 1 base, the J end lost 5 bases, and 12 bases lay between the germline ends. CDR1 is SGHTA and CDR2 is FQGNSA in the germline V gene. This CDR3 has 15 residues.

In the case of this clone: This same CDR3 is encoded by further DNA sequences in the sample. This chain joins TRBV19 and TRBJ1-1, with 10 bases identical to TRBD1. Unmatched junction bases numbered 4, after V lost 5 bases and J lost 1 base. Germline CDR1 and CDR2: LNHDA and SQIVND (reference sequence). CDR3 length equals 15 residues. CDR3 loop: CASSPWTGGNTEAFF. CDR3 nucleotides: TGTGCCAGTAGTCCCTGGACAGGGGGGAACACTGAAGCTTTCTTT.